These 28 T cell receptor beta chains were all obtained from the same sample, sequenced in a study of vaccination effects on CD4 cells after COVID-19. Their antigens are not known. ViraFEST assay sequencing came after antigen-specific CD4+ T cells were expanded with viral peptide pools. On day 10 of culture, CD4+ T cells were separated out. The person was diagnosed with PCR-confirmed SARS-CoV-2 infection between March and December 2020. Assay: immunoSEQ multiplex PCR; the TCRdb copy retains only in-frame clones and omits some. The sample comprises 35,000 to 45,000 clones, around 73% of which are singletons, and around 15% rests with the top ten. The specimen comprised CD4+ T cells from PBMCs cultured with HCoV-NL63 spike peptides, sampled before COVID-19 vaccination. Every receptor here comes from a human donor who had a prior SARS-CoV-2 infection.

The V call is TRBV5-4, the J call TRBJ1-2; 12 bases match TRBD1. Unmatched junction bases numbered 5, after V lost 0 bases and J lost 8 bases. CDR1 SGHNT and CDR2 YYREEE come from the germline V gene (reference sequence). The CDR3 extends over 15 amino acids. CDR3 in amino acids: CASSLAGQGAQGYTF. CDR3 nucleotide sequence: TGTGCCAGCAGCTTGGCGGGACAGGGGGCGCAGGGCTACACCTTC.

This CDR3 is CATSDIRDRESDTQYF. CDR3 coding DNA: TGTGCCACCAGTGACATCCGGGACAGGGAGTCAGATACGCAGTATTTT. The gene calls are TRBV24-1 and TRBJ2-3; 9 bases fit TRBD1. CDR1 is KGHDR and CDR2 is SFDVKD in the germline V gene. V was clipped by 4 bases and J by 4 bases; unmatched bases: 8. The CDR3 loop spans 16 amino acids.

The CDR3 region has the DNA TGCGCCAGCAGCTATACTACAGCCTACTCTGGGGCCAACGTCCTGACTTTC. Translating gives CASSYTTAYSGANVLTF. The rearrangement uses TRBV5-1 and TRBJ2-6; D call uncertain. Trimming removed 3 bases from V and 0 bases from J, with 13 bases in between. CDR1 and CDR2 (germline): SGHRS, YFSETQ. CDR3 length: 17 residues.

This sequence joins TRBV11-3 and TRBJ2-1; 10 nucleotides match TRBD2. The CDR3 is 17 amino acids. V gave up 5 bases and J gave up 7 bases; unmatched junction bases: 14. Germline CDR1 SGHNT, CDR2 YENEEA. CDR3 protein: CASSHWGASGSGNEQFF. The CDR3 DNA follows: TGTGCCAGCAGCCACTGGGGGGCTAGCGGGAGTGGGAATGAGCAGTTCTTC.

This clone appeared a single time. J is TRBJ2-1 and V is TRBV24-1; the D gene is possibly TRBD2 (5 bases). The CDR3 length is 16 residues. The V gene's germline CDR1 is KGHDR and CDR2 SFDVKD. Trimming took off 3 bases at V and 2 bases at J, with 13 bases between the two ends. The chain's CDR3 is CATSDKDGLPYNEQFF. The CDR3 nucleotides are TGTGCCACCAGTGATAAGGACGGACTCCCCTACAATGAGCAGTTCTTC.

V usage is TRBV4-2 and J usage is TRBJ2-3; TRBD2 matches at 8 bases. The ends lost 0 bases at V and 4 bases at J; junction bases unmatched: 6. The CDR3 covers 16 residues. Germline loops: CDR1 LGHNA, CDR2 YNFKEQ. CDR3 sequence reads: CASSQDWVSGADTQYF. In nucleotides, the CDR3 is TGTGCCAGCAGCCAAGATTGGGTTAGCGGGGCAGATACGCAGTATTTT.

The chain has TRBV9 and TRBJ1-3, with D hard to call. The CDR3 is 17 residues long. CDR1 is SGDLS, CDR2 YYNGEE, per germline. V shed 4 bases and J shed 0 bases, with 17 bases lying between them. The CDR3 DNA reads as TGTGCCAGCAGCCCTGTAGGACGGATTATCTCTGGAAACACCATATATTTT. This codes for CASSPVGRIISGNTIYF.

J is TRBJ2-2 and V is TRBV4-2; TRBD2 aligns across 12 bases. After removal of 1 base from V and 4 bases from J, the junction contained 7 bases not matched to a gene. CDR1 is LGHNA, CDR2 YNFKEQ, per germline. The CDR3 runs 18 residues. Written as DNA, the CDR3 is TGTGCCAGCAGCCAAGTGTCACTAGCGGGAGGAGGCACCGGGGAGCTGTTTTTT. Its protein is CASSQVSLAGGGTGELFF.

The chain combines TRBV6-1 with TRBJ1-4; D unresolved. Germline values: CDR1 MNHNS, CDR2 SASEGT. The V gene lost 2 bases and the J gene lost 6 bases, with 7 bases spanning the gap. The CDR3 sequence is 13 residues long. This CDR3 reads CASSERMDEKLFF. CDR3 nucleotides: TGTGCCAGCAGTGAAAGGATGGATGAAAAACTGTTTTTT.

The table lists this clone with a count of one. The rearrangement links TRBV4-2 to TRBJ2-1, with D hard to call. V lost 3 bases and J 1 base, leaving 7 bases between the germline ends. Per the germline V gene, CDR1 is LGHNA and CDR2 is YNFKEQ. This CDR3 comprises 14 residues. The CDR3 reads CASSQARSYNEQFF. The CDR3 DNA reads as TGTGCCAGCAGCCAGGCTAGATCCTACAATGAGCAGTTCTTC.

The rearrangement uses TRBV20-1 and TRBJ1-6; 7 bases line up with TRBD1. The CDR3 totals 14 residues. The germline V gene has CDR1 DFQATT and CDR2 SNEGSKA (reference sequence). The trim removed 3 bases at V and 6 bases at J, leaving 5 bases unmatched. CDR3 DNA: TGCAGTGCTAGTGTCGGGACAGCTAATTCACCCCTCCACTTT. This encodes CSASVGTANSPLHF.

The chain links TRBV2 to TRBJ2-2; D gene unclear. Germline values: CDR1 SNHLY, CDR2 FYNNEI. This CDR3 spans 12 amino acids. V shed 6 bases and J shed 6 bases, with 8 bases lying between them. This CDR3 is CASRERSGELFF. As DNA, the CDR3 is TGTGCCAGCAGAGAGAGGTCCGGGGAGCTGTTTTTT.

The chain couples TRBV30 to TRBJ2-1, with 12 nucleotides matching TRBD2. CDR3 length: 16 amino acids. Germline assignment: CDR1 GTSNPN and CDR2 SVGIG (reference sequence). J was trimmed by 3 bases and V by 3 bases; bases with no gene match: 6. CDR3 protein: CAWSARLAGVYNEQFF. For the CDR3, the DNA is TGTGCCTGGAGCGCCAGACTAGCGGGGGTCTACAATGAGCAGTTCTTC.

The gene calls are TRBV20-1 and TRBJ2-7, with TRBD2 identical over 8 bases. CDR1 and CDR2 from the germline V gene are DFQATT and SNEGSKA (reference sequence). Trimming cost V 5 bases and J 12 bases; bases outside gene matches: 9. This CDR3 contains 11 residues. The CDR3 sequence: CSAWRGDVLYF. The CDR3 DNA reads TGCAGTGCTTGGCGGGGGGACGTGCTGTACTTC.

The gene calls are TRBV5-4 and TRBJ2-4; possible D gene TRBD1, 5 bases. Per the germline V gene, CDR1 is SGHNT and CDR2 is YYREEE (reference sequence). The CDR3 runs 15 residues. V lost 0 bases to trimming and J lost 4 bases, with 11 bases between them. As DNA, the CDR3 is TGTGCCAGCAGCTTGGGCCAGAGGACAAAAAACATTCAGTACTTC. This encodes CASSLGQRTKNIQYF. The full variable domain, its missing parts supplied by reference TRBV5-4 and TRBJ2-4, is ETGVTQSPTHLIKTRGQQVTLRCSSQSGHNTVSWYQQALGQGPQFIFQYYREEENGRGNFPPRFSGLQFPNYSSELNVNALELDDSALYLCASSLGQRTKNIQYFGAGTRLSVL.

This clone has just one count. The chain joins TRBV5-5 to TRBJ2-7; 8 positions agree with TRBD1. The V and J ends lost 2 bases and 3 bases, in that order; junction bases with no gene match: 10. The CDR3 runs 16 residues. CDR1 SGHKS and CDR2 YYEKEE come from the germline V gene (reference sequence). CDR3 coding DNA: TGTGCCAGCAGCTTCCGCCCGAATGGACAGGGCTACGAGCAGTACTTC. It specifies CASSFRPNGQGYEQYF.

V usage is TRBV11-3 and J usage is TRBJ2-2; D gene unclear. Germline V lookup: CDR1 SGHNT, CDR2 YENEEA. Between the trimmed V and J ends, which lost 5 bases and 4 bases, there was a span of 17 bases. The CDR3 loop spans 16 amino acids. The CDR3 DNA follows: TGTGCCAGCAGCCGGATCGGGTCTAGGTCCACCGGGGAGCTGTTTTTT. Amino acid sequence: CASSRIGSRSTGELFF.

This clone was found once. The chain joins TRBV7-9 to TRBJ1-2, with TRBD1 identical over 7 bases. There are 14 residues in the CDR3. V shed 5 bases and J 3 bases; nucleotides not matched to a gene: 6. From germline, CDR1 is SEHNR and CDR2 FQNEAQ (reference sequence). This CDR3 reads CASSPQGQYYGYTF. As DNA, the CDR3 is TGTGCCAGCAGCCCACAGGGACAGTACTATGGCTACACCTTC.

The V and J genes are TRBV18 and TRBJ2-3, with 12 nucleotides matching TRBD2. The CDR3 length is 15 residues. V was pared by 9 bases and J by 2 bases, with 6 bases of the junction left unmatched. Germline CDR1 KGHSH, CDR2 LQKENI. CDR3: CASRTSGTLTDTQYF. The CDR3 DNA sequence: TGTGCCAGTCGGACTAGCGGGACGCTCACAGATACGCAGTATTTT.

This chain links TRBV5-6 with TRBJ1-1; 9 bases match TRBD1. The CDR3 is 14 residues long. Losses at the gene ends were 2 bases for V and 6 bases for J; bases not matched to a gene: 5. Germline V CDR1 and CDR2: SGHDT, YYEEEE. DNA of the CDR3: TGTGCCAGCAGCTTTAGGGACAGGGAACCTGAAGCTTTCTTT. The encoded protein is CASSFRDREPEAFF.

The chain recombines TRBV24-1 with TRBJ2-1; TRBD2 matches at 9 bases. Losses at the gene ends were 3 bases for V and 5 bases for J; bases not matched to a gene: 7. Germline values: CDR1 KGHDR, CDR2 SFDVKD. The CDR3 covers 16 residues. The CDR3 region is CATSDPGTSRNNEQFF. CDR3 DNA sequence: TGTGCCACCAGTGATCCCGGGACTAGCAGAAACAATGAGCAGTTCTTC.

V and J are TRBV18 and TRBJ2-2, with 11 bases that match TRBD2. In germline, CDR1 is KGHSH, CDR2 LQKENI. The CDR3 length is 19 residues. J lost 0 bases, V lost 2 bases, and 8 bases had no gene match. The CDR3 DNA follows: TGTGCCAGCTCACCAGGGGCTAGCGGGGGGCTGGCGAACACCGGGGAGCTGTTTTTT. As protein: CASSPGASGGLANTGELFF.

V usage is TRBV23-1 and J usage is TRBJ1-2; D remains ambiguous. TRBV23-1 qualifies as an ORF whose function is uncertain. The CDR3 length is 18 residues. Trimming stripped 3 bases from V and 0 bases from J, with 20 bases between. CDR3 protein: CASSHEIQARETNYGYTF. The CDR3 nucleotides read TGCGCCAGCAGTCATGAGATCCAAGCGAGAGAGACTAACTATGGCTACACCTTC.

J is TRBJ2-3 and V is TRBV12-3 or TRBV12-4; D not resolved. Trimming stripped 5 bases from V and 8 bases from J, with 11 bases between. CDR3 length: 12 residues. CDR3 region: CASSLYSGTQYF. CDR3 sequence (DNA): TGTGCCAGCAGTCTTTATAGTGGTACGCAGTATTTT.

This clone was seen only a few times. The rearrangement uses TRBV5-4 and TRBJ2-7; the D gene is possibly TRBD2 (5 bases). Germline CDR1 SGHNT, CDR2 YYREEE (reference sequence). V shed 4 bases and J shed 3 bases, with 17 bases lying between them. The CDR3 is made up of 15 amino acids. For the CDR3, the DNA is TGTGCCAGCAGCCCCATTGCGGGCAGCAACTACGAGCAGTACTTC. It encodes CASSPIAGSNYEQYF.

V gene TRBV10-3 combines with J gene TRBJ2-7, with unresolved D. The germline CDR1 and CDR2 sequences are ENHRY and SYGVKD. There are 14 residues in the CDR3. Trimming left V 3 bases short and J 9 bases short, with 18 bases between. CDR3 protein: CAISDPGRRIVQYF. The DNA for the CDR3 is TGTGCCATCAGTGACCCCGGACGGCGAATTGTGCAGTACTTC.

This rearrangement joins TRBV19 to TRBJ1-1; D is unclear. The CDR3 is made up of 13 amino acids. CDR1 and CDR2 (germline): LNHDA, SQIVND (reference sequence). The V end was cut by 4 bases, the J end by 0 bases, with 6 bases between. CDR3 in amino acids: CASSTGLNTEAFF. CDR3 DNA: TGTGCCAGTAGTACGGGTTTGAACACTGAAGCTTTCTTT. The variable domain in full, completed from reference TRBV19 and TRBJ1-1, reads DGGITQSPKYLFRKEGQNVTLSCEQNLNHDAMYWYRQDPGQGLRLIYYSQIVNDFQKGDIAEGYSVSREKKESFPLTVTSAQKNPTAFYLCASSTGLNTEAFFGQGTRLTVV.

This sequence joins TRBV9 and TRBJ2-3; D is undetermined. The CDR3 has 14 amino acids. Germline V gene data show CDR1 as SGDLS and CDR2 as YYNGEE. V lost 2 bases to trimming and J lost 2 bases, with 9 bases between them. CDR3 sequence: CASSVKGITDTQYF. In DNA form, the CDR3 reads TGTGCCAGCAGCGTCAAGGGTATCACAGATACGCAGTATTTT.